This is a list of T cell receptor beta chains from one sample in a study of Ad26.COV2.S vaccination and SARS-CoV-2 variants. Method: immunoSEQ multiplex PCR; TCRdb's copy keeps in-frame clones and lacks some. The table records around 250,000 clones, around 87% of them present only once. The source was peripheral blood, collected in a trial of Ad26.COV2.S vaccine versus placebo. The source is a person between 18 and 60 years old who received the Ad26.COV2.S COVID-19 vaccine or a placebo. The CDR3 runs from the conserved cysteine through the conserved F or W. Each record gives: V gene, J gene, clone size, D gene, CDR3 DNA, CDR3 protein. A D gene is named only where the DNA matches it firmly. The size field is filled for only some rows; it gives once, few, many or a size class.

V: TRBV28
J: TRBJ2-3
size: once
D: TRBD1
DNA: TGTGCCAGCAGCGCACGACAGGGTTTGGCAGATACGCAGTATTTT
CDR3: CASSARQGLADTQYF

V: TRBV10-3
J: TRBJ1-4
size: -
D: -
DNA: TGTGCCATCAGTCAGACAGGCCACGAGGAACTGTTTTTT
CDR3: CAISQTGHEELFF

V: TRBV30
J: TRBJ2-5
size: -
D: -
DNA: TGTGCCTGGTCGCGGGGCGGGGAGACCCAGTACTTC
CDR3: CAWSRGGETQYF

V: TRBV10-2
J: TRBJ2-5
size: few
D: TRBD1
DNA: TGCGCCAGCAGTGAGATTCAAGACGCAGGGACAGGGCTGAAGACCCAGTACTTC
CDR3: CASSEIQDAGTGLKTQYF

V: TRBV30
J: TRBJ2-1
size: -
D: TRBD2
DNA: TGTGCCTGGAGTAGGACTAGGATCGGTGAGCAGTTCTTC
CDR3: CAWSRTRIGEQFF

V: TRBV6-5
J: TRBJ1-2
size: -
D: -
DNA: TGTGCCAGCAGTTACCAATCGGCCCGGGGGGCGGGGGGCTACACCTTC
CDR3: CASSYQSARGAGGYTF

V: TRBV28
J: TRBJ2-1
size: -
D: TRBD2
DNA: TGTGCCAGCAGTTTAGAGGCTAGCGGGAGCTATGAGCAGTTCTTC
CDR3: CASSLEASGSYEQFF

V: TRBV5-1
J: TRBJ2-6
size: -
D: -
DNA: TGCGCCAGCAGCTCCGGGACTCACACTGGGGCCAACGTCCTGACTTTC
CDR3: CASSSGTHTGANVLTF

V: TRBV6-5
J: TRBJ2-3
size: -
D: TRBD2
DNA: TGTGCCAGCAGCTACAGCGGGGGACCCACAGATACGCAGTATTTT
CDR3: CASSYSGGPTDTQYF

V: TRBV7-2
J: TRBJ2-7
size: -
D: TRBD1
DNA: TGTGCCAGCACATCTCCTCGGACAGGCTCCTCCTACGAGCAGTACTTC
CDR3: CASTSPRTGSSYEQYF

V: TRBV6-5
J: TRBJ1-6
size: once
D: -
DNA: TGTGCCAGCAGCCCAAGGGGGGGCAGTTCACCCCTCCACTTT
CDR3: CASSPRGGSSPLHF

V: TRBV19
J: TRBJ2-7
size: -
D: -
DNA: TGTGCCAGTAGTATAACAGGCGACTACGAGCAGTACTTC
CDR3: CASSITGDYEQYF

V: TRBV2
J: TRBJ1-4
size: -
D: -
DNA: TGTGCCAGTTCAGTGAATTACATAGAGAACGAAAAACTGTTTTTT
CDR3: CASSVNYIENEKLFF

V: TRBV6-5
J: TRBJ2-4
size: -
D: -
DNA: TGTGCCAGCAGTTCTTTGGGGGCCGGCAAAAACATTCAGTACTTC
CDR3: CASSSLGAGKNIQYF

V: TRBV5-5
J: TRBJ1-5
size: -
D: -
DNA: TGTGCCAGCAGCTTGGTTTCGGCAGGTATTAATCAGCCCCAGCATTTT
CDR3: CASSLVSAGINQPQHF

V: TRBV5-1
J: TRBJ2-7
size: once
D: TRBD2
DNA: TGCGCCAGCAGGGGACTAGCGGGAGGGACCAACGAGCAGTACTTC
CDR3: CASRGLAGGTNEQYF

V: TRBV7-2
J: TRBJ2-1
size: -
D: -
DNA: TGTGCCAGCAGCTTTCAGGGATCCGTCTACAATGAGCAGTTCTTC
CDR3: CASSFQGSVYNEQFF

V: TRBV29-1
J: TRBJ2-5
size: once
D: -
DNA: TGCAGCGTTGAAGTGGGGTTAGGGGAGACCCAGTACTTC
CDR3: CSVEVGLGETQYF

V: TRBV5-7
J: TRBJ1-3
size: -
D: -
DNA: TGTGCCAGCAGCTTGGACAGCTCTGGAAACACCATATATTTT
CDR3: CASSLDSSGNTIYF

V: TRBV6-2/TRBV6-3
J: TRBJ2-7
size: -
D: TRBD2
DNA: TGTGCCAGCAGTTATCTAGCGGGAGGGCCGTTCGGGGAGCAGTACTTC
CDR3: CASSYLAGGPFGEQYF

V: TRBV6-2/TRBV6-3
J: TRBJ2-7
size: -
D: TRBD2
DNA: TGTGCCAGCAGTTACTCAACTAGCGTCAGCTCCTACGAGCAGTACTTC
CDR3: CASSYSTSVSSYEQYF

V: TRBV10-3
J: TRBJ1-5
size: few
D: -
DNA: TGTGCCATCAGTGAGTGGGGCCGAAGCCCCAGCAATCAGCCCCAGCATTTT
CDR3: CAISEWGRSPSNQPQHF

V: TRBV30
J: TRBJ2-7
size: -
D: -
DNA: TGTGCGGGCAGCCTTACGGGAGAGCAGTACTTC
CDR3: CAGSLTGEQYF

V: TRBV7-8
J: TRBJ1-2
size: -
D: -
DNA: TGTGCCAGCAGCTTAGGGCCGGGAGGCTATGGCTACACCTTC
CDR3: CASSLGPGGYGYTF

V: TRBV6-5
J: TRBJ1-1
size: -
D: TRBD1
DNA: TGTGCCAGCACCCCACAGGGGGCGCGGGCTGAAGCTTTCTTT
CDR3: CASTPQGARAEAFF

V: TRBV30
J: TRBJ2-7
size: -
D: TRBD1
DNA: TGTGCCTGGAGTCCGGACAGGGGCAGCTCCTACGAGCAGTACTTC
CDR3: CAWSPDRGSSYEQYF

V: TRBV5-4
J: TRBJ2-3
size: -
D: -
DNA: TGTGCCAGCAGCTTGAGGGGCTCCAACACAGATACGCAGTATTTT
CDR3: CASSLRGSNTDTQYF

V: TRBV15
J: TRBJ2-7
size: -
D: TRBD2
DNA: TGTGCCACCAGCCCGATGACTAGCGGGAAGTACGAGCAGTACTTC
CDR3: CATSPMTSGKYEQYF

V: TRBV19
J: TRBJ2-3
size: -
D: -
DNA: TGTGCCAGTAGCCTTTCGAATGCAGATACGCAGTATTTT
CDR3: CASSLSNADTQYF

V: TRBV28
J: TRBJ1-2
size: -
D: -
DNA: TGTGCCACCGGATCAGGCGACCTTAACTATGGCTACACCTTC
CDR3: CATGSGDLNYGYTF

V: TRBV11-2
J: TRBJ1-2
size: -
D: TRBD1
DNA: TGTGCCAGCAGCCCAGGGGGCCCCTATGGCTACACCTTC
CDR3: CASSPGGPYGYTF

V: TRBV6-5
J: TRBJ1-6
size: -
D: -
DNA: TGTGCCAGCAGTTACAGGGTTACCAATTCACCCCTCCACTTT
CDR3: CASSYRVTNSPLHF

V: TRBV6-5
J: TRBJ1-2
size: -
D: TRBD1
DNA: TGTGCCAGCGACAGGGATACTAACTATGGCTACACCTTC
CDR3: CASDRDTNYGYTF

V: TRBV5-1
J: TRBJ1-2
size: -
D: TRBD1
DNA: TGCGCCAGCAGCGCACAGGGGGATGGCTACACCTTC
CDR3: CASSAQGDGYTF

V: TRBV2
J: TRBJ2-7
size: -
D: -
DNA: TGTGCCAGCAGAGCCGACCGGACTCAAATCTACGAGCAGTACTTC
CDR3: CASRADRTQIYEQYF

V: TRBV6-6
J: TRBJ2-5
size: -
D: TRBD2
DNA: TGTGCCAGCAGCCTAGCGGGGGGTTTACAAGAGACCCAGTACTTC
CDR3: CASSLAGGLQETQYF

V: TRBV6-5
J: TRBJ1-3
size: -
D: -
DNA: TGTGCCAGTCTACAATCAACCGGGCCCACCATATATTTT
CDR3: CASLQSTGPTIYF

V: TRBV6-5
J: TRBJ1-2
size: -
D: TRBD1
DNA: TGTGCCAGCAGTTCCCCCGGGGGACAGGACTATGGCTACACCTTC
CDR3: CASSSPGGQDYGYTF

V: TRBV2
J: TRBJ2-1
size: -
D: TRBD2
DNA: TGTGCCAGCAGTTATCTCGGGACTAGCGGAAACAATGAGCAGTTCTTC
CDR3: CASSYLGTSGNNEQFF

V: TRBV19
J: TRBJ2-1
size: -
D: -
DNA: TGTGCCAGTAGCGGGTACTCCTACAATGAGCAGTTCTTC
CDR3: CASSGYSYNEQFF

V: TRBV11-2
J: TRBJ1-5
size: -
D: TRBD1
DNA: TGTGCCAGCAGCCGGGGACAGCTGAATCAGCCCCAGCATTTT
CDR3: CASSRGQLNQPQHF

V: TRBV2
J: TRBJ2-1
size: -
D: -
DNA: TGTGCCAGCAGGCTGACCAGAAACAATGAGCAGTTCTTC
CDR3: CASRLTRNNEQFF

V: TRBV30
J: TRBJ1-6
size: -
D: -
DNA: TGTGCCTGGAGCTACCGTCCTCTAATGAGCTCACCCCTCCACTTT
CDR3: CAWSYRPLMSSPLHF

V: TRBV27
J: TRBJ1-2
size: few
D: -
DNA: TGTGCCAGCAGTTTACGGGGGGCTCCTGGCTACACCTTC
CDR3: CASSLRGAPGYTF

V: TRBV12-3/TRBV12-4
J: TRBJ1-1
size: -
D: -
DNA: TGTGCCAGCAGTTCCCCGGGGAATGAAGCTTTCTTT
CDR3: CASSSPGNEAFF

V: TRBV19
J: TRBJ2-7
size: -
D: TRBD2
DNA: TGTGCCAGTAGGGATACGCGGGAGGGGGTTTACGAGCAGTACTTC
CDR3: CASRDTREGVYEQYF

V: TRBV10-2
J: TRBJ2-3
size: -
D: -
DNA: TGCGCCAGCAGTGAGCTAGGCGGTACGCAGTATTTT
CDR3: CASSELGGTQYF

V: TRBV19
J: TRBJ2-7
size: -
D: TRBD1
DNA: TGTGCCAGTAAGGGACAGCTTAACTCCTACGAGCAGTACTTC
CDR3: CASKGQLNSYEQYF

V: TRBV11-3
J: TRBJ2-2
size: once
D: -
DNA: TGTGCCAGCAGGCCCGCCGGGCAGGGAGACACCGGGGAGCTGTTTTTT
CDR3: CASRPAGQGDTGELFF

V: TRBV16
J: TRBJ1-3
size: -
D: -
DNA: TGTGCCAGCAGAACCGAAGGAGCTGGAAACACCATATATTTT
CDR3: CASRTEGAGNTIYF

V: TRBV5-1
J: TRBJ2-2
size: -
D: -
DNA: TGCGCCAGCAGCTTTTTTTCCGGGGGAGCCGCGAACACCGGGGAGCTGTTTTTT
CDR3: CASSFFSGGAANTGELFF